The entry below gives a single T cell receptor beta chain sequence along with its context. These data belong to a study of shared clonotypes between healthy human individuals. This CDR3 has 15 residues. The assay used deep level. When replicate PCRs were run on sorted subsets, they used around 200 ng DNA, about 31,000 T cell genomes. Method: immunoSEQ multiplex PCR; TCRdb's copy keeps in-frame clones and lacks some. Of some 700,000 clones listed, about 90% are singletons. Caucasian adults living in Nashville, Tennessee, provided all samples. The TCR was taken from a man younger than 35 in good health. Some clones in this sample may be carry-over from other donors' samples. V and J are TRBV21-1 and TRBJ2-2. TRBV21-1 is a known pseudogene. What was sequenced was memory CD8+ T cells from PBMCs. As to subset: CD45RO+ cells pooled with CCR7-negative TemRA cells. The CDR3 is CASSTRDLNTGELFF. The DNA of the CDR3 is TGTGCCAGCAGCACCCGGGACCTGAACACCGGGGAGCTGTTTTTT.